These 19 T cell receptor beta chains came from one sample sequenced in a study of T cells expressing NK-cell markers. TCRdb reworked the 5' RACE reads into one entry per CDR3 protein, no DNA. The data include a few hundred thousand distinct CDR3 sequences; the top ten clones carry around 4.9%. Specimen: blood T cells: a sorted CD56 or NKG2C T cell subset, CD4+ or CD8+ T cells, or bulk PBMC T cells (not recorded which). The source is a man aged 18 to 70 in good health.

The chain employs TRBV20-1 and TRBJ1-5; the D gene TCRdb calls, TRBD1, cannot be checked with no DNA. The length of the CDR3 is 16 residues. Germline CDR1 reads DFQATT; CDR2 reads SNEGSKA (reference sequence). This CDR3 is CSARVDRVRGNQPQHF.

The genes are TRBV28 and TRBJ1-1; TCRdb's D call of TRBD1 is untestable without DNA. Per germline, CDR1 MDHEN and CDR2 SYDVKM. CDR3 size: 14 residues. The CDR3: CASESRSGDTEAFF. Filled out from reference TRBV28 and TRBJ1-1, the complete variable domain reads DVKVTQSSRYLVKRTGEKVFLECVQDMDHENMFWYRQDPGLGLRLIYFSYDVKMKEKGDIPEGYSVSREKKERFSLILESASTNQTSMYLCASESRSGDTEAFFGQGTRLTVV.

The chain recombines TRBV6-1 with TRBJ2-5; no DNA is available, so the TRBD1 call from TCRdb remains unchecked. Germline loops: CDR1 MNHNS, CDR2 SASEGT. CDR3 size: 15 residues. CDR3 amino acids: CASSGTGPRQRPQYF.

The chain combines TRBV5-1 with TRBJ2-2; TCRdb indicates TRBD1, and absent DNA this call remains unverified. The CDR3 runs 14 residues. Germline V gives CDR1 SGHRS, CDR2 YFSETQ. The CDR3: CASSPRDRGGELFF.

This chain uses TRBV7-2 with TRBJ2-1; the D gene TCRdb calls, TRBD2, cannot be checked with no DNA. CDR1 SGHTA and CDR2 FQGNSA come from the germline V gene. This CDR3 comprises 19 residues. The chain's CDR3 is CASSLATTGLAGAYNEQFF.

The J gene is TRBJ2-7, the V gene TRBV29-1; there is no DNA to check the TCRdb D call of TRBD1. Germline CDR1 reads SQVTM; CDR2 reads ANQGSEA. CDR3 length: 14 residues. The CDR3 reads CSVSSGGTIYEQYF.

V usage is TRBV4-1 and J usage is TRBJ2-1; TCRdb's D gene call, TRBD1, goes unchecked for lack of DNA. The germline V gene has CDR1 MGHRA and CDR2 YSYEKL. The CDR3 extends over 16 amino acids. CDR3 in amino acids: CASSQEKAGAFNEQFF.

This chain joins TRBV28 and TRBJ2-1. Germline loops: CDR1 MDHEN, CDR2 SYDVKM. The length of the CDR3 is 13 residues. The CDR3 protein is CASSLIQNNEQFF.

The rearrangement joins TRBV14 to TRBJ2-5; TCRdb returns TRBD1, unconfirmable since there is no DNA. The CDR3 extends over 16 amino acids. CDR1 is SGHDN and CDR2 is FVKESK in the germline V gene. This CDR3 reads CASSQGLGAQEETQYF. The full variable domain, rest sourced from reference TRBV14 and TRBJ2-5, is EAGVTQFPSHSVIEKGQTVTLRCDPISGHDNLYWYRRVMGKEIKFLLHFVKESKQDESGMPNNRFLAERTGGTYSTLKVQPAELEDSGVYFCASSQGLGAQEETQYFGPGTRLLVL.

This rearrangement joins TRBV28 to TRBJ2-2; the D call from TCRdb, TRBD1, cannot be confirmed without DNA. This CDR3 comprises 16 residues. Germline CDR1 and CDR2: MDHEN and SYDVKM. The CDR3 loop reads CASGLRAGTGLGELFF.

The chain combines TRBV3-1 with TRBJ1-4; with no DNA, the TCRdb D assignment of TRBD1 cannot be verified. CDR1 and CDR2 from the germline V gene are LGHDT and YNNKEL (reference sequence). This CDR3 has 14 residues. The CDR3 protein is CASSQVAGDEKLFF.

The rearrangement joins TRBV5-8 to TRBJ2-7; TCRdb's D call of TRBD1 is untestable without DNA. Germline V gives CDR1 SGHTS, CDR2 YDEGEE. This CDR3 spans 14 amino acids. The CDR3: CASIRPGSSYEQYF.

This chain uses TRBV6-6 with TRBJ1-2; TCRdb proposes TRBD1, but this gene call is untestable without DNA. Germline CDR1 and CDR2: MNHNY and SVGAGI (reference sequence). There are 13 residues in the CDR3. The CDR3 loop is CASSYEGLGRYTF.

V usage is TRBV3-1 and J usage is TRBJ1-2. Germline loops: CDR1 LGHDT, CDR2 YNNKEL (reference sequence). This CDR3 has 14 amino acids. The CDR3 sequence is CASSLSRPNYGYTF.

The chain is built from TRBV11-2 and TRBJ2-1. The CDR3 consists of 13 residues. Germline V CDR1 and CDR2: SGHAT, FQNNGV. The CDR3: CASSNGNNNEQFF. The whole variable domain, filled in from reference TRBV11-2 and TRBJ2-1, reads EAGVAQSPRYKIIEKRQSVAFWCNPISGHATLYWYQQILGQGPKLLIQFQNNGVVDDSQLPKDRFSAERLKGVDSTLKIQPAKLEDSAVYLCASSNGNNNEQFFGPGTRLTVL.

The gene calls are TRBV18 and TRBJ1-6. The CDR3 runs 15 residues. Germline values: CDR1 KGHSH, CDR2 LQKENI. CDR3: CASSPPGGVNSPLHF.

V gene TRBV7-2 combines with J gene TRBJ2-7; TCRdb gives TRBD1 as the D gene, but with no DNA this cannot be confirmed. The CDR3 is 16 residues long. Germline V gives CDR1 SGHTA, CDR2 FQGNSA. CDR3 amino acids: CASSFVFMGRGREQYF. Full variable domain (missing parts from reference TRBV7-2 and TRBJ2-7): GAGVSQSPSNKVTEKGKDVELRCDPISGHTALYWYRQSLGQGLEFLIYFQGNSAPDKSGLPSDRFSAERTGGSVSTLTIQRTQQEDSAVYLCASSFVFMGRGREQYFGPGTRLTVT.

The genes are TRBV6-5 and TRBJ2-2. Germline V CDR1 and CDR2: MNHEY, SVGAGI. The CDR3 contains 12 residues. This chain's CDR3 is CASSRDRWELFF.

The chain recombines TRBV7-3 with TRBJ2-3; TCRdb proposes TRBD1, but this gene call is untestable without DNA. Germline V CDR1 and CDR2: SGHTA, FQGTGA. This CDR3 is 12 amino acids long. CDR3 sequence: CASKGGGDTQYF.